The 2 T cell receptor beta chains reported below all come from one sample, sequenced in a study of cytomegalovirus exposure and HLA in healthy donors. PCR was performed using 60 Vbeta and 13 Jbeta primers. Sequencing was performed with immunoSEQ multiplex PCR; in TCRdb, only in-frame clones are kept and a portion is missing. The table includes about 87,000 clones, 74% detected once. Sequencing was done on a sample of PBMCs. The source of these receptors is a man aged 25-45 years in good health and CMV-seropositive.

This chain joins TRBV28 and TRBJ2-1; maybe TRBD2 (7 bases). The CDR3 is made up of 15 amino acids. The ends were cut back, 3 bases at V and 12 bases at J, with 21 bases in the middle. Germline V gives CDR1 MDHEN, CDR2 SYDVKM. CDR3 DNA sequence: TGTGCCAGCAGTTTCAGGAGGGAGGGGGTAACTTGGCAGTTCTTC. Amino acids: CASSFRREGVTWQFF. Combining the CDR3 with reference TRBV28 and TRBJ2-1 gives the whole variable domain DVKVTQSSRYLVKRTGEKVFLECVQDMDHENMFWYRQDPGLGLRLIYFSYDVKMKEKGDIPEGYSVSREKKERFSLILESASTNQTSMYLCASSFRREGVTWQFFGPGTRLTVL.

The chain links TRBV7-2 to TRBJ2-7, with TRBD1 matching 8 bases. The CDR3 has 16 amino acids. The trim removed 3 bases at V and 3 bases at J, leaving 10 bases unmatched. Germline V gene data show CDR1 as SGHTA and CDR2 as FQGNSA. CDR3 sequence (DNA): TGTGCCAGCAGCTTTCTTGCCGGGACAGGCGGCTACGAGCAGTACTTC. This gives the protein CASSFLAGTGGYEQYF.